This passage covers 19 T cell receptor beta chains from one sample sequenced in a study of blood T cells in healthy people across ages. Alongside a J-beta primer mix, a sample-barcoded 5' primer served in a second PCR lasting about 6 to 12 cycles. TCRdb analysed the 5' RACE reads with MiXCR anew, one entry per CDR3 protein. Seen here are about 970,000 distinct CDR3 sequences, roughly 51% observed once, and the top ten hold about a fifth. Sequencing was carried out using blood. Receptors originate from a woman aged 60-70 years in good health.

V is TRBV4-3 and J is TRBJ2-3, with 7 bases matching TRBD2. Germline V lookup: CDR1 LGHNA, CDR2 YSLEER. CDR3 length equals 15 residues. V was clipped by 0 bases and J by 8 bases; unmatched bases: 8. The CDR3: CASSQEVGRIATQYF. CDR3 DNA sequence: TGCGCCAGCAGCCAAGAGGTCGGGAGGATTGCTACGCAGTATTTT.

The genes are TRBV11-2 and TRBJ2-5, with TRBD1 matching 10 bases. The germline gives CDR1 SGHAT, CDR2 FQNNGV. With V trimmed by 2 bases and J by 7 bases, 7 bases remained unmatched. The length of the CDR3 is 15 residues. Here the CDR3 reads CASSLMTGGLGTQYF. In DNA form, the CDR3 reads TGTGCCAGCAGCTTAATGACAGGGGGCCTAGGGACCCAGTACTTC.

The chain links TRBV19 to TRBJ2-5, with D possibly TRBD1 on 5 matching bases. Germline V gene sequence: CDR1 LNHDA, CDR2 SQIVND (reference sequence). V was trimmed by 3 bases and J by 4 bases, leaving 9 bases between them. CDR3 length: 13 amino acids. This CDR3 reads CASSIAGSETQYF. The CDR3 nucleotides are TGTGCCAGTAGTATTGCAGGGTCAGAGACCCAGTACTTC.

The rearrangement joins TRBV27 to TRBJ2-3; 9 bases are a match to TRBD2. Trimming cost V 1 base and J 4 bases; bases outside gene matches: 15. Germline lookup yields CDR1 MNHEY and CDR2 SMNVEV (reference sequence). The CDR3 has 19 residues. The CDR3: CASSLFSSAGGPPADTQYF. Here the CDR3 DNA reads TGTGCCAGCAGTTTATTTTCATCGGCGGGAGGGCCTCCCGCAGATACGCAGTATTTT.

This clonotype was counted a single time. This chain uses TRBV7-6 with TRBJ2-1; D uncertain. This CDR3 is built from 16 residues. V was clipped by 2 bases and J by 9 bases, with 20 bases between them. The V gene's germline CDR1 is SGHVS and CDR2 FNYEAQ. In nucleotides, the CDR3 is TGTGCCAGCAGCTTACTCGCTTCCTCTTATGGTGGTGAGCAGTTCTTC. It yields the protein CASSLLASSYGGEQFF.

The chain has TRBV4-1 and TRBJ2-3; 7 bases match TRBD1. Germline assignment: CDR1 MGHRA and CDR2 YSYEKL. The CDR3 is made up of 16 amino acids. The trim removed 1 base at V and 1 base at J, leaving 5 bases unmatched. Here the CDR3 reads CASSQVRGLGTDTQYF. The CDR3 DNA reads TGCGCCAGCAGCCAAGTTAGGGGGCTCGGCACAGATACGCAGTATTTT.

J is TRBJ2-7 and V is TRBV10-3; maybe TRBD2 (6 bases). Trimming shortened V by 3 bases and J by 0 bases, and 12 bases separated the two germline ends. This CDR3 region has 15 residues. CDR1 ENHRY and CDR2 SYGVKD come from the germline V gene. CDR3 DNA sequence: TGTGCCATCAGTGATCGGACTATCATCTCCTACGAGCAGTACTTC. Amino acids: CAISDRTIISYEQYF.

The chain carries TRBV15 and TRBJ2-2; 9 nucleotides line up with TRBD2. Losses at the gene ends were 0 bases for V and 3 bases for J; bases not matched to a gene: 5. The germline V gene has CDR1 LNHNV and CDR2 YYDKDF (reference sequence). CDR3 length: 17 amino acids. The CDR3 region is CATSRDLGLAHTGELFF. CDR3 DNA: TGTGCCACCAGCAGAGATCTCGGACTAGCGCACACCGGGGAGCTGTTTTTT.

This chain links TRBV6-5 with TRBJ2-1, with 8 bases that match TRBD2. The CDR3 consists of 14 residues. V lost 10 bases, J lost 0 bases, and 5 bases stayed unmatched. Germline loops: CDR1 MNHEY, CDR2 SVGAGI. This CDR3 is CATQREPSYNEQFF. As DNA, the CDR3 is TGTGCCACTCAGCGGGAGCCCTCCTACAATGAGCAGTTCTTC.

At least ten counts were recorded for this clonotype. V gene TRBV6-4 combines with J gene TRBJ2-2; either TRBD1 or TRBD2 may supply D (5 bases each). This CDR3 is 14 amino acids long. With 3 bases removed from V and 1 base from J, the gap between germline ends came to 6 bases. Looked up from germline, CDR1 is MRHNA and CDR2 is SNTAGT. The CDR3 DNA reads as TGTGCCAGCAGTGAGGGACGGAACACCGGGGAGCTGTTTTTT. Amino acids: CASSEGRNTGELFF.

This clonotype was seen only a few times. J is TRBJ2-3 and V is TRBV7-9; maybe TRBD1 (5 bases). Trimming pared 4 bases from V and 5 bases from J, leaving 19 bases between. Per the germline V gene, CDR1 is SEHNR and CDR2 is FQNEAQ (reference sequence). The length of the CDR3 is 16 residues. In DNA, the CDR3 is TGTGCCAGCAGCTCCGCTTCAGGGTGGGAAGAAGATACGCAGTATTTT. This sequence encodes CASSSASGWEEDTQYF.

The chain uses TRBV29-1 and TRBJ1-1, with D uncertain. The CDR3 length is 16 residues. Germline-derived CDR1 and CDR2 are SQVTM and ANQGSEA. Trimming cost V 0 bases and J 1 base, with 15 bases left between them. The CDR3 sequence: CSVEDHQVGGNTEAFF. CDR3 coding DNA: TGCAGCGTTGAAGATCATCAGGTAGGAGGGAACACTGAAGCTTTCTTT.

The gene calls are TRBV7-2 and TRBJ2-2, with D perhaps matching TRBD2 (6 bases). Germline CDR1 reads SGHTA; CDR2 reads FQGNSA. Trimming took 1 base from V and 6 from J, leaving 15 bases between them. This CDR3 contains 16 residues. The CDR3 here is CASSLDSRRRAGELFF. The CDR3 region has the DNA TGTGCCAGCAGCTTAGATTCTCGGCGGAGGGCCGGGGAGCTGTTTTTT.

The chain combines TRBV6-6 with TRBJ2-1; D is unclear. CDR1 MNHNY and CDR2 SVGAGI come from the germline V gene (reference sequence). The CDR3 contains 16 residues. Trimming removed 4 bases from V and 5 bases from J, with 18 bases in between. DNA for the CDR3: TGTGCCAGCAGTTTCTCGGGTACCTCAACCCACAATGAGCAGTTCTTC. It yields the protein CASSFSGTSTHNEQFF.

The chain joins TRBV20-1 to TRBJ2-1; 7 nucleotides line up with TRBD2. The ends lost 1 base at V and 8 bases at J; junction bases unmatched: 11. The CDR3 contains 15 residues. The germline CDR1 and CDR2 sequences are DFQATT and SNEGSKA (reference sequence). For the CDR3, the DNA is TGCAGTGCTAGAGGCGAGGGAGGGCGCAGTGATGAGCAGTTCTTC. Translating gives CSARGEGGRSDEQFF.

This clonotype has a handful of counts. The gene calls are TRBV27 and TRBJ2-7; 7 positions agree with TRBD1. This CDR3 is built from 13 residues. The germline gives CDR1 MNHEY, CDR2 SMNVEV (reference sequence). The V and J ends lost 5 bases and 4 bases, in that order; junction bases with no gene match: 5. The CDR3 nucleotides are TGTGCCAGCAGTATCTCCAGGGGGTACGAGCAGTACTTC. Its protein is CASSISRGYEQYF.

This rearrangement joins TRBV12-3 or TRBV12-4 to TRBJ2-7, with 15 bases fitting TRBD2. This CDR3 contains 14 residues. Germline trimming cut 8 bases from V and 7 bases from J; bases unmatched to any gene: 6. CDR3 protein: CASGGTSGRNEQYF. The CDR3, as DNA: TGTGCCAGCGGAGGGACTAGCGGGAGGAATGAGCAGTACTTC.

In its sample, this clonotype was seen a few times. The chain employs TRBV28 and TRBJ2-7, with 7 nucleotides matching TRBD2. The CDR3 contains 15 residues. Germline assignment: CDR1 MDHEN and CDR2 SYDVKM. Trimming took 3 bases from V and 3 from J; bases not matched to a gene: 8. The CDR3 loop reads CASSFISREGYEQYF. CDR3 sequence (DNA): TGTGCCAGCAGTTTCATAAGCAGGGAGGGCTACGAGCAGTACTTC.

Note on this clonotype: A much larger clone differs by one base, so this may be a read error. V is TRBV12-3 or TRBV12-4 and J is TRBJ2-3; D ambiguous. The CDR3 has 14 amino acids. Here the CDR3 reads CTSSFTVSTDTQYF. CDR3 coding DNA: TGTACCAGCAGTTTTACGGTGAGCACAGATACGCAGTATTTT.